The 15 T cell receptor beta chains reported below all come from one sample, sequenced in a study of blood T cells in healthy people across ages. A second PCR, run for about 7 to 11 cycles, used a sample-barcoded 5' primer plus a J-beta primer mix. A single record per CDR3 protein comes from TCRdb applying MiXCR to the 5' RACE reads. The sample includes 710,000 or so distinct CDR3 sequences, 22% of them seen just once. The source material was blood. These receptors came from a man between 65 and 85 years old in good health.

V usage is TRBV27 and J usage is TRBJ1-1, with 9 bases lining up with TRBD1. J was trimmed by 7 bases and V by 10 bases; bases with no gene match: 10. Germline V lookup: CDR1 MNHEY, CDR2 SMNVEV (reference sequence). The CDR3 length is 13 residues. CDR3 in DNA: TGTGCCATCCGGGACAGGGTCGGCGGTGAAGCTTTCTTT. This gives the protein CAIRDRVGGEAFF.

This clonotype was picked up a small number of times. The chain has TRBV7-6 and TRBJ2-1; 7 nucleotides match TRBD1. From germline, CDR1 is SGHVS and CDR2 FNYEAQ. V shed 5 bases, J shed 6 bases, and the junction held 7 bases outside the gene matches. There are 14 residues in the CDR3. The CDR3 DNA reads TGTGCCAGCAGCAAGGACAGGTCCGTCAATGAGCAGTTCTTC. Translation: CASSKDRSVNEQFF.

The J gene is TRBJ1-2, the V gene TRBV6-2 or TRBV6-3; possibly TRBD1 for D (5 bases). CDR1 MNHEY and CDR2 SVGEGT come from the germline V gene. Trimming removed 2 bases at V and 5 bases at J, with 9 bases between. The CDR3 runs 13 residues. The CDR3 region has the DNA TGTGCCAGCAGTTACCAGGCAGGGTATGGCTACACCTTC. Encoded protein: CASSYQAGYGYTF.

V gene TRBV12-3 or TRBV12-4 combines with J gene TRBJ2-5; 8 bases match TRBD2. The CDR3 sequence is 15 residues long. V dropped 5 bases and J dropped 7; count of bases not matched to a gene: 12. The DNA of the CDR3 is TGTGCCAGCAGTCCATTCGGGAGGGGATTGGCGACCCAGTACTTC. Protein product: CASSPFGRGLATQYF.

The chain has TRBV3-1 and TRBJ1-2; D unresolved. Germline V gene lookup returns CDR1 LGHDT and CDR2 YNNKEL (reference sequence). There are 15 residues in the CDR3. Trimming took off 1 base at V and 4 bases at J, with 13 bases between the two ends. The DNA of the CDR3 is TGTGCCAGCAGCCAAGGGCCCCCCGGCTTCTATGGCTACACCTTC. It translates to CASSQGPPGFYGYTF. Complete variable domain (other parts from reference TRBV3-1 and TRBJ1-2): DTAVSQTPKYLVTQMGNDKSIKCEQNLGHDTMYWYKQDSKKFLKIMFSYNNKELIINETVPNRFSPKSPDKAHLNLHINSLELGDSAVYFCASSQGPPGFYGYTFGSGTRLTVV.

V is TRBV6-6 and J is TRBJ1-1; a weak D match, TRBD1 (6 bases). V gave up 7 bases and J gave up 1 base, with 13 bases separating them. The CDR3 consists of 14 residues. The V gene's germline CDR1 is MNHNY and CDR2 SVGAGI (reference sequence). In DNA form, the CDR3 reads TGTGCCAGCATTAAGGGGGGAGGGAACACTGAAGCTTTCTTT. This codes for CASIKGGGNTEAFF.

The rearrangement links TRBV7-3 to TRBJ2-5; no clear D gene. In germline, CDR1 is SGHTA, CDR2 FQGTGA. The V and J ends lost 9 bases and 5 bases respectively, with 10 bases between them. This CDR3 is built from 11 residues. Written as DNA, the CDR3 is TGTGCCAGGCCCCATCGGGAGACCCAGTACTTC. Translated, it gives CARPHRETQYF.

This clonotype was seen more than once but under ten times. The gene calls are TRBV11-2 and TRBJ2-3; 8 nucleotides line up with TRBD2. Germline-derived CDR1 and CDR2 are SGHAT and FQNNGV. V shed 6 bases, J shed 1 base, and the junction held 12 bases outside the gene matches. There are 17 residues in the CDR3. CDR3: CASRSYGGARGTDTQYF. In nucleotides, the CDR3 is TGTGCCAGCAGGTCTTACGGGGGGGCCCGAGGCACAGATACGCAGTATTTT.

This clonotype has only a few counts. V and J are TRBV12-3 or TRBV12-4 and TRBJ2-5, with a weak D call TRBD2 (6 bases). This CDR3 is built from 14 residues. The V gene lost 1 base and the J gene lost 5 bases, with 11 bases spanning the gap. The CDR3 DNA sequence: TGTGCCAGCAGTTTAGTCGGGAGTGGTGAGACCCAGTACTTC. Protein: CASSLVGSGETQYF.

This chain connects TRBV13 to TRBJ2-2; D might be TRBD2 (6 bases). Germline lookup yields CDR1 PRHDT and CDR2 FYEKMQ (reference sequence). Trimming pared 2 bases from V and 3 bases from J, leaving 10 bases between. The CDR3 runs to 15 residues. The CDR3 DNA reads TGTGCCAGCAGCTTAACGGGGGACCACACCGGGGAGCTGTTTTTT. Its translation: CASSLTGDHTGELFF.

This clonotype was observed a few times. The chain is built from TRBV5-5 and TRBJ1-4; D gene uncertain. This CDR3 is built from 12 residues. The V gene's germline CDR1 is SGHKS and CDR2 YYEKEE (reference sequence). V was clipped by 2 bases and J by 8 bases, with 7 bases between them. CDR3 sequence reads: CASSLEFEKLFF. The DNA of the CDR3 is TGTGCCAGCAGCTTAGAGTTCGAAAAACTGTTTTTT.

The chain recombines TRBV7-2 with TRBJ1-2, with D perhaps matching TRBD1 (6 bases). Germline lookup yields CDR1 SGHTA and CDR2 FQGNSA. The CDR3 spans 14 residues. V lost 5 bases, J lost 3 bases, and 13 bases lay in between. The CDR3 nucleotides read TGTGCCAGCAGCACACAACAGGGTGACTATGGCTACACCTTC. Protein sequence: CASSTQQGDYGYTF.

This clonotype was seen more than once but under ten times. The V gene is TRBV7-9, the J gene TRBJ2-4; 10 bases line up with TRBD1. The CDR3 has 19 residues. Germline CDR1 SEHNR, CDR2 FQNEAQ (reference sequence). J was trimmed by 0 bases and V by 5 bases; bases with no gene match: 13. CDR3 coding DNA: TGTGCCAGCAGCCCAGGGACAGGGGACATCTACCTAGCCAAAAACATTCAGTACTTC. Its protein is CASSPGTGDIYLAKNIQYF.

This chain links TRBV5-1 with TRBJ2-5, with unresolved D. The DNA end is a closer match to TRBJ2-7, so the J assignment may be wrong. The CDR3 is 16 amino acids. From germline, CDR1 is SGHRS and CDR2 YFSETQ. The CDR3 reads CASSLASQMSSYEQYF. The DNA of the CDR3 is TGCGCCAGCAGCTTGGCCTCCCAGATGAGCTCCTACGAGCAGTACTTC.

This rearrangement joins TRBV24-1 to TRBJ2-3; 10 nucleotides line up with TRBD2. Germline CDR1 reads KGHDR; CDR2 reads SFDVKD. V lost 3 bases, J lost 4 bases, and 3 bases stayed unmatched. The CDR3 has 15 residues. This chain's CDR3 is CATSDASGSADTQYF. The CDR3 DNA follows: TGTGCCACCAGTGATGCTAGCGGGAGCGCAGATACGCAGTATTTT.